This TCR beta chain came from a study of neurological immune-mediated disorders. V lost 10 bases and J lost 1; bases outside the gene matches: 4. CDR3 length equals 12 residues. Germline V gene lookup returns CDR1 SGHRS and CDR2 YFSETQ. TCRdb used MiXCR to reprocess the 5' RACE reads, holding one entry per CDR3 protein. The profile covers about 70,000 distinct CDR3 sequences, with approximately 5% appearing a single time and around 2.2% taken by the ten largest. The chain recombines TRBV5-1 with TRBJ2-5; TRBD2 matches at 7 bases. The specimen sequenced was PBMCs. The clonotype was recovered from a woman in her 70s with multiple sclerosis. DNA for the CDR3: TGCGCCTCTCGCGGGAGCCAAGAGACCCAGTACTTC. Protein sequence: CASRGSQETQYF.